This is a list of T cell receptor beta chains from one sample in a study of T cell changes during pregnancy in multiple sclerosis. Measured with immunoSEQ multiplex PCR; TCRdb has only the in-frame clones, and not every one. The profile shows approximately 37,000 clones, roughly nine tenths of them singletons. This material consisted of CD4+ T cells from peripheral blood mononuclear cells, taken before pregnancy. Receptors originate from a female donor with multiple sclerosis, enrolled in a pregnancy study. CDR3s leave out the opening cysteine and the closing phenylalanine or tryptophan. Some rows mark clone size as missing; the rest say once, few, many or name a class of expanded clone.

length,size,V,CDR3
13,NA,TRBV28,ASSSGTGFLYEQY
10,NA,TRBV6-5,ASRTPQSAQY
10,NA,TRBV29-1,SGGGAGETQY
14,NA,TRBV5-6,ASSLKGTRVTDTQY
15,NA,TRBV19,ASSIRGQGRSNQPQH
11,NA,TRBV11-3,ASSLRSESEQF
15,NA,TRBV4-2,ASSQNSNRAGANVLT
13,once,TRBV6-5,ASSKGTGFEEKLF
9,NA,TRBV29-1,SAAREETQY
14,NA,TRBV23-1,ASSQSTGDYTGELF
15,NA,TRBV18,ASSPVAGTSGSHEQF
14,NA,TRBV18,ASSPSRVLSGNTIY
14,NA,TRBV6-1,ASSEGWQGSAETQY
11,NA,TRBV28,ASSLPPRNIQY
13,NA,TRBV11-1,ASSHGTVLNTEAF
10,NA,TRBV5-4,ASSLIGEEQF